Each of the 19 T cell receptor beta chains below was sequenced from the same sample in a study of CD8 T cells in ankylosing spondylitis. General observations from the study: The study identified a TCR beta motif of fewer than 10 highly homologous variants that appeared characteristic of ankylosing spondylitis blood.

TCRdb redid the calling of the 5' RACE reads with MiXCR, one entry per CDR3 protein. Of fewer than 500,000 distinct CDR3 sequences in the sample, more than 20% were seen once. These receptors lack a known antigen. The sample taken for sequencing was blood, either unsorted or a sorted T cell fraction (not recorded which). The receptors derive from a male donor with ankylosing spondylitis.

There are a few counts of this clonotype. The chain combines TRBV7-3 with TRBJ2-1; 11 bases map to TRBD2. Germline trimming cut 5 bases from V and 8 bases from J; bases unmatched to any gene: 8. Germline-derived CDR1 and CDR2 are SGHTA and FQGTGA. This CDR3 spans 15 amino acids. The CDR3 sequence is CASSTGTSGSYEQFF. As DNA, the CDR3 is TGTGCCAGCAGCACAGGGACTAGCGGATCCTATGAGCAGTTCTTC.

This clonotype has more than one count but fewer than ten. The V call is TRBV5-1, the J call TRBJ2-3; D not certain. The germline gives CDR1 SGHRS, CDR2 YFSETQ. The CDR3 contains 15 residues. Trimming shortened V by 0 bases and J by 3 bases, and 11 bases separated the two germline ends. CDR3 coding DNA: TGCGCCAGCAGCTTGGATCCCCGAAAAACAGATACGCAGTATTTT. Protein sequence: CASSLDPRKTDTQYF.

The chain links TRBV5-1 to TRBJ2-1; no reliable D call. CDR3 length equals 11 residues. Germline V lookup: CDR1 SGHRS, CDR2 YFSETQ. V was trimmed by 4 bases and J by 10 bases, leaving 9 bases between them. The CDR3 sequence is CASSDSPEQFF. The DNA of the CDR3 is TGCGCCAGCAGCGATAGCCCGGAGCAGTTCTTC.

The CDR3 is CSVEADGGPYGYTF. The CDR3 region has the DNA TGCAGCGTTGAAGCTGACGGTGGTCCCTATGGCTACACCTTC. The chain couples TRBV29-1 to TRBJ1-2; D remains ambiguous. Germline-derived CDR1 and CDR2 are SQVTM and ANQGSEA. V lost 1 base and J lost 4, with 13 bases in between. The CDR3 runs to 14 residues.

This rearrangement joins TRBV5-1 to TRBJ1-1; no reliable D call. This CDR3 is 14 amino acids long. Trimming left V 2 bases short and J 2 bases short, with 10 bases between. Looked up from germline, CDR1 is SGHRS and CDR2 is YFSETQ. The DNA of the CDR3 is TGCGCCAGCAGCTTAAACAGCCAAAACACTGAAGCTTTCTTT. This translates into CASSLNSQNTEAFF.

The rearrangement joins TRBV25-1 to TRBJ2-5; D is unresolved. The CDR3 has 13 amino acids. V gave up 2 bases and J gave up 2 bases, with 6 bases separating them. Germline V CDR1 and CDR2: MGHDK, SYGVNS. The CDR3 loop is CASSEIYQETQYF. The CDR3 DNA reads TGTGCCAGCAGTGAAATTTATCAAGAGACCCAGTACTTC. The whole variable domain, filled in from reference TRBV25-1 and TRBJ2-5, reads EADIYQTPRYLVIGTGKKITLECSQTMGHDKMYWYQQDPGMELHLIHYSYGVNSTEKGDLSSESTVSRIRTEHFPLTLESARPSHTSQYLCASSEIYQETQYFGPGTRLLVL.

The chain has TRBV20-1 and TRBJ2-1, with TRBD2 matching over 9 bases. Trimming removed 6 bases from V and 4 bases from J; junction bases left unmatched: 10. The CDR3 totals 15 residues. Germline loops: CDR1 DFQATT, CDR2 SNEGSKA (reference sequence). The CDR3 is CSAIVSGSEYNEQFF. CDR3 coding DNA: TGCAGTGCGATCGTTAGCGGGAGTGAGTACAATGAGCAGTTCTTC.

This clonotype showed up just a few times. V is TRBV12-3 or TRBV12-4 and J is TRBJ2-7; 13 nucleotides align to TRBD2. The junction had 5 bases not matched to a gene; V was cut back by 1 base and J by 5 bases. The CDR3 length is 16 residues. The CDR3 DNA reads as TGTGCCAGCAGTTTAGGGACTAGCGGGAGATTCCACGAGCAGTACTTC. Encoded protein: CASSLGTSGRFHEQYF.

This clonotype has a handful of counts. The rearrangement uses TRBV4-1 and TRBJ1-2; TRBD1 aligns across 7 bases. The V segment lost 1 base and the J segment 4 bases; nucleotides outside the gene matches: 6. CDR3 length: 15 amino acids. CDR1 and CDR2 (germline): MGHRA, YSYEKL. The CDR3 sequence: CASSQARDSLYGYTF. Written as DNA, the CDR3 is TGCGCCAGCAGCCAAGCCAGGGACAGCCTCTATGGCTACACCTTC.

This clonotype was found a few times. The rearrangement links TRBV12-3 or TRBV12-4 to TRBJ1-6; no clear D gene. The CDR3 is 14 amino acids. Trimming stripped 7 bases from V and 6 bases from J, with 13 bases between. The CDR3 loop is CASKIDTGNSPLHF. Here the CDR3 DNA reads TGTGCCAGCAAAATTGACACGGGTAATTCACCCCTCCACTTT.

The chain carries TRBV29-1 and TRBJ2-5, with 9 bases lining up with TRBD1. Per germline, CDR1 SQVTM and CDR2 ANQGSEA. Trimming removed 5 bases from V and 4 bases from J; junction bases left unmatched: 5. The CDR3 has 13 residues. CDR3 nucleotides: TGCAGCGTTTCCGGGACAGGGTTAGAGACCCAGTACTTC. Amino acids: CSVSGTGLETQYF.

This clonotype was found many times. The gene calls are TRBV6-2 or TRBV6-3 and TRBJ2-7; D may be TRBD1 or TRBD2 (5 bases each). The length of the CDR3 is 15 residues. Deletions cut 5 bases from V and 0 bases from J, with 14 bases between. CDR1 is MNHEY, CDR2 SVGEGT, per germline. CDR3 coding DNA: TGTGCCAGCAGTCCGAGGGGAGTCTACTCCTACGAGCAGTACTTC. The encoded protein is CASSPRGVYSYEQYF.

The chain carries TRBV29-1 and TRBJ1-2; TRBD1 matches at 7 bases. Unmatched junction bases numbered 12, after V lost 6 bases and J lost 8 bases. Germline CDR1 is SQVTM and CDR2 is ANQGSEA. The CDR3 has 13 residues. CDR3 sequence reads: CSVAQQGLAGYTF. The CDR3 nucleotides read TGCAGCGTCGCCCAACAGGGGTTAGCCGGCTACACCTTC. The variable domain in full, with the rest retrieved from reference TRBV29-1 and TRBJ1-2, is SAVISQKPSRDICQRGTSLTIQCQVDSQVTMMFWYRQQPGQSLTLIATANQGSEATYESGFVIDKFPISRPNLTFSTLTVSNMSPEDSSIYLCSVAQQGLAGYTFGSGTRLTVV.

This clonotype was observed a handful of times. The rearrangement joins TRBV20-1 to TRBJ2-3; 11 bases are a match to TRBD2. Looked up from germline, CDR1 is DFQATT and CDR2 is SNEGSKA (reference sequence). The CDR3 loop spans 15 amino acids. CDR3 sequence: CSVPPLAGDTDTQYF. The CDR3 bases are TGCAGCGTCCCCCCACTAGCGGGAGACACAGATACGCAGTATTTT.

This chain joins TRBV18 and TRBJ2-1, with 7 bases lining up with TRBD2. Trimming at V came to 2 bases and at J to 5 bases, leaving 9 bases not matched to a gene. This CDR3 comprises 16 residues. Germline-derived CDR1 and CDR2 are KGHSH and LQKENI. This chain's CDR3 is CASSPFEGRVNNEQFF. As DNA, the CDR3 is TGTGCCAGCTCACCATTCGAGGGGAGGGTAAACAATGAGCAGTTCTTC.

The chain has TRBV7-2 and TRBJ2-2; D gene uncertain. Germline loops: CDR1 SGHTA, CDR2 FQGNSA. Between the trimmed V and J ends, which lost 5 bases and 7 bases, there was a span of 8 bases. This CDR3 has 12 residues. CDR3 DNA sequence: TGTGCCAGCAGCGTTAATCACGGGGAGCTGTTTTTT. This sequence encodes CASSVNHGELFF.

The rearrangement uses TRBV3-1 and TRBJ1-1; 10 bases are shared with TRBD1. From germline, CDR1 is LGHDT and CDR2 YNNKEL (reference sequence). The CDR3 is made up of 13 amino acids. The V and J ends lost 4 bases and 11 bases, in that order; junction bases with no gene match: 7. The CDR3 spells CASSPDRGRGAFF. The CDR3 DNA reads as TGTGCCAGCAGCCCTGACAGGGGGCGCGGGGCTTTCTTT.

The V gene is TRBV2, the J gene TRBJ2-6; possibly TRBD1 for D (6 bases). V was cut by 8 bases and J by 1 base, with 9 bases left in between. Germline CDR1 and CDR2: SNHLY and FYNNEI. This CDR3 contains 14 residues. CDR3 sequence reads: CASSGESGANVLTF. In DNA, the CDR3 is TGTGCCAGCTCAGGGGAATCTGGGGCCAACGTCCTGACTTTC.

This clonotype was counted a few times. CDR3 in DNA: TGTGCCAGCAGCCAAGCGACAGGGGATCCACTCTATGGCTACACCTTC. It encodes CASSQATGDPLYGYTF. The gene calls are TRBV4-2 and TRBJ1-2; TRBD1 agrees at 8 bases. The CDR3 runs to 16 residues. Germline V gene data show CDR1 as LGHNA and CDR2 as YNFKEQ. V trimming: 1 base; J trimming: 4 bases; junction bases outside the gene matches: 8.